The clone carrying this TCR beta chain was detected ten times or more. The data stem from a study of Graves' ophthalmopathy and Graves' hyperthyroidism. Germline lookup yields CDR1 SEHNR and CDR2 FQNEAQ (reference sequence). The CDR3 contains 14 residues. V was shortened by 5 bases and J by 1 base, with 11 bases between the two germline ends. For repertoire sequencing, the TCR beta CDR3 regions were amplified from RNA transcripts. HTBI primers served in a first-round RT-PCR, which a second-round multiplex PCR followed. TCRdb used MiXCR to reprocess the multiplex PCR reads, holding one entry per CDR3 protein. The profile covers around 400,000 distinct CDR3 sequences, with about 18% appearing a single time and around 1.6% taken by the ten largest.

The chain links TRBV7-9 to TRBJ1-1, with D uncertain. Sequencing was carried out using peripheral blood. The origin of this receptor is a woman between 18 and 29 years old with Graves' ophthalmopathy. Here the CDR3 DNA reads TGTGCCAGCAGCGCCGGGTTTCGGAACACTGAAGCTTTCTTT. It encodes CASSAGFRNTEAFF.